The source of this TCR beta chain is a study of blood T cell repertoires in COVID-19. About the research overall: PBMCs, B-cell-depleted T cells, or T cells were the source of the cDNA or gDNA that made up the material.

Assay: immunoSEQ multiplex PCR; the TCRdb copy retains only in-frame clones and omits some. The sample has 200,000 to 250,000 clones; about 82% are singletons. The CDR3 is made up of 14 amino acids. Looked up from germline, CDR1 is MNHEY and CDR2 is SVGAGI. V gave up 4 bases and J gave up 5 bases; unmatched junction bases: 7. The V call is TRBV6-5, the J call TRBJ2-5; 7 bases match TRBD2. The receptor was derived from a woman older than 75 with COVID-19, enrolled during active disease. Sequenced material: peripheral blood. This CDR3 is CASSSTWGGETQYF. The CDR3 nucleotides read TGTGCCAGCAGTTCGACTTGGGGAGGGGAGACCCAGTACTTC.